The clone carrying this T cell receptor (beta chain) was found a few times. Authors of the study amplified TCR beta CDR3 regions from RNA transcripts. When the TCR CDR3 underwent first-round RT-PCR, the HTBI primer set was used. TCRdb fed the multiplex PCR reads into MiXCR, producing one record per CDR3 protein. Of some 530,000 distinct CDR3 sequences in the sample, 20% to 25% were seen once. This sample was included in a study of T cells in Graves' hyperthyroidism and ophthalmopathy. The CDR3 has 13 amino acids. Germline V gene data show CDR1 as SGHAT and CDR2 as FQNNGV. V was clipped by 0 bases and J by 9 bases, with 9 bases between them.

The TCR comes from a woman in her 70s with Graves' ophthalmopathy. Material for sequencing was blood. The chain is built from TRBV11-2 and TRBJ2-1, with D maybe TRBD1 (6 bases). CDR3 DNA: TGTGCCAGCAGCTTAGAGGGGGCAGGTGAGCAGTTCTTC. Protein sequence: CASSLEGAGEQFF.